The 22 T cell receptor beta chains below come from one sample, sequenced in a study of regulatory T cells in long-lasting Graves disease. CDR3 regions were amplified by Arm-PCR using iRepertoire HTBI primers to build TCR beta libraries. TCRdb re-analysed the multiplex PCR reads in MiXCR, keeping a single row per CDR3 protein. The data show approximately 350,000 distinct CDR3 sequences, about 16% seen once. The sample's time point: newly diagnosed GD, antithyroid drugs for less than 3 months. Following extraction of RNA from PBMCs, that RNA was used to make the TCR library. This sample also belongs to another study, concerning T cells in Graves' hyperthyroidism and ophthalmopathy.

The starting material was peripheral blood mononuclear cells (PBMCs), obtained at new diagnosis, from a patient treated with antithyroid drugs. These receptors were collected from a woman younger than 35 with Graves disease.

The rearrangement joins TRBV29-1 to TRBJ2-7; 10 bases are a match to TRBD2. The germline CDR1 and CDR2 sequences are SQVTM and ANQGSEA. The CDR3 runs to 14 residues. Germline trimming cut 4 bases from V and 1 base from J; bases unmatched to any gene: 4. The CDR3 loop is CSVVLAGESYEQYF. DNA of the CDR3: TGCAGCGTTGTTCTAGCGGGAGAATCCTACGAGCAGTACTTC.

This clonotype was observed many times. The rearrangement joins TRBV6-1 to TRBJ2-3; TRBD1 or TRBD2 may be the D gene (5 bases each). Germline loops: CDR1 MNHNS, CDR2 SASEGT. The V end lost 3 bases, the J end lost 5 bases, and 9 bases lay between the germline ends. The CDR3 totals 13 residues. CDR3 loop: CASSEGVVDTQYF. As DNA, the CDR3 is TGTGCCAGCAGTGAGGGGGTCGTAGATACGCAGTATTTT.

This clonotype has a count of ten or more. The rearrangement links TRBV18 to TRBJ2-7; no clear D. V lost 6 bases and J lost 2, with 8 bases in between. CDR3 length: 12 residues. The germline gives CDR1 KGHSH, CDR2 LQKENI. CDR3 region: CASSPSAYEQYF. CDR3 nucleotide sequence: TGTGCCAGCTCGCCGTCCGCCTACGAGCAGTACTTC.

The sample holds many counts of this clonotype. The chain joins TRBV28 to TRBJ1-1, with TRBD1 matching 7 bases. This CDR3 is built from 14 residues. Trimming removed 7 bases from V and 12 bases from J; junction bases left unmatched: 17. Germline V lookup: CDR1 MDHEN, CDR2 SYDVKM. The CDR3 reads CASKDTGAIKPSFF. CDR3 DNA sequence: TGTGCCAGCAAAGACACAGGGGCCATCAAACCGTCTTTCTTT.

This clonotype came up many times. This chain uses TRBV12-3 or TRBV12-4 with TRBJ2-3; D is undetermined. With 3 bases removed from V and 0 bases from J, the gap between germline ends came to 7 bases. The CDR3 has 14 residues. In DNA form, the CDR3 reads TGTGCCAGCAGTTTTTACCCAAGCACAGATACGCAGTATTTT. Translation gives CASSFYPSTDTQYF.

At least ten counts were recorded for this clonotype. The chain links TRBV20-1 to TRBJ2-3; no reliable D call. V lost 5 bases and J lost 2, with 5 bases in between. CDR3 length: 11 residues. The germline CDR1 and CDR2 sequences are DFQATT and SNEGSKA (reference sequence). The CDR3 nucleotides read TGCAGTGCTGGACCCACAGATACGCAGTATTTT. Translating it yields CSAGPTDTQYF.

The sample holds many counts of this clonotype. CDR3: CASIPFRGGQGNTEAFF. DNA of the CDR3: TGTGCCAGTATCCCCTTCCGGGGGGGACAGGGAAACACTGAAGCTTTCTTT. The chain uses TRBV19 and TRBJ1-1, with 9 bases fitting TRBD1. Trimming took 7 bases from V and 2 from J; bases not matched to a gene: 14. The V gene's germline CDR1 is LNHDA and CDR2 SQIVND (reference sequence). The CDR3 consists of 17 residues.

As regards this clonotype: At one end, the junction sequence differs from germline, possibly due to a read error. V is TRBV5-1 and J is TRBJ1-1; 9 nucleotides agree with TRBD1. The CDR3 spans 13 residues. CDR1 and CDR2 (germline): SGHRS, YFSETQ. CDR3: CASSFGQGLEAFF. In DNA, the CDR3 is TGTGCCAGCAGCTTCGGACAGGGGTTGGAAGCTTTCTTT. Variable domain in full (rest from reference TRBV5-1 and TRBJ1-1): KAGVTQTPRYLIKTRGQQVTLSCSPISGHRSVSWYQQTPGQGLQFLFEYFSETQRNKGNFPGRFSGRQFSNSRSEMNVSTLELGDSALYLCASSFGQGLEAFFGQGTRLTVV.

This clonotype was observed a handful of times. The chain carries TRBV6-2 or TRBV6-3 and TRBJ1-3; D perhaps matches TRBD1 (5 bases). Germline V gene sequence: CDR1 MNHEY, CDR2 SVGEGT. There are 12 residues in the CDR3. Trimming removed 2 bases from V and 9 bases from J, with 8 bases in between. Written as DNA, the CDR3 is TGTGCCAGCAGTTACCAGGGCGGCACCATATATTTT. It encodes CASSYQGGTIYF.

This clonotype has ten or more counts. The chain couples TRBV10-3 to TRBJ2-5; 11 bases match TRBD2. Germline V gene sequence: CDR1 ENHRY, CDR2 SYGVKD. Trimming removed 3 bases from V and 0 bases from J; junction bases left unmatched: 6. The CDR3 runs 17 residues. CDR3 coding DNA: TGTGCCATCAGTGAATCGAGGACTAGCGGGTACCAAGAGACCCAGTACTTC. It codes for CAISESRTSGYQETQYF.

In its sample, this clonotype was seen many times. The V gene is TRBV13, the J gene TRBJ2-1; possible D gene TRBD2, 5 bases. V lost 5 bases and J 2 bases, leaving 7 bases between the germline ends. The germline gives CDR1 PRHDT, CDR2 FYEKMQ (reference sequence). The CDR3 is 13 amino acids. The CDR3 region has the DNA TGTGCCAGCAGCGGGAGCACCTACAATGAGCAGTTCTTC. As protein: CASSGSTYNEQFF.

This clonotype was found a few times. V is TRBV5-1 and J is TRBJ1-6; D is undetermined. In germline, CDR1 is SGHRS, CDR2 YFSETQ. Trimming removed 5 bases from V and 5 bases from J, with 8 bases in between. This CDR3 has 13 residues. The CDR3: CASRQNDNSPLHF. The CDR3 nucleotides are TGCGCCAGCAGACAGAACGATAATTCACCCCTCCACTTT.

This clonotype appeared many times. The chain joins TRBV29-1 to TRBJ2-2; TRBD1 might be the D (5 bases). CDR3 length equals 16 residues. Per the germline V gene, CDR1 is SQVTM and CDR2 is ANQGSEA. V lost 3 bases to trimming and J lost 6 bases, with 20 bases between them. CDR3 amino acids: CSVESGIDEVPGELFF. The CDR3 coding sequence is TGCAGCGTTGAGTCAGGGATAGACGAAGTTCCCGGGGAGCTGTTTTTT.

The chain employs TRBV19 and TRBJ1-5, with TRBD1 as a possible D gene (6 bases). From germline, CDR1 is LNHDA and CDR2 SQIVND (reference sequence). This CDR3 contains 16 residues. Trimming left V 5 bases short and J 5 bases short, with 19 bases between. The CDR3 sequence: CASSSPRGSFDQPQHF. The DNA of the CDR3 is TGTGCCAGTAGTTCACCTAGGGGGAGTTTTGATCAGCCCCAGCATTTT.

This clonotype was seen at least ten times. The V call is TRBV10-3, the J call TRBJ2-2, with 12 nucleotides matching TRBD2. The CDR3 totals 17 residues. The junction had 12 bases not matched to a gene; V was cut back by 4 bases and J by 9 bases. Germline CDR1 reads ENHRY; CDR2 reads SYGVKD. The CDR3 here is CAISGAWLAGGPRELFF. CDR3 sequence (DNA): TGTGCCATCAGTGGAGCTTGGCTAGCGGGAGGGCCCAGGGAGCTGTTTTTT.

As regards this clonotype: A much larger clonotype is one base distant, so this may be a read error. The rearrangement uses TRBV27 and TRBJ2-7; possible D gene TRBD1, 7 bases. Germline loops: CDR1 MNHEY, CDR2 SMNVEV (reference sequence). Trimming removed 1 base at V and 6 bases at J, with 13 bases between. This CDR3 region has 14 residues. The CDR3 reads CASSLFGQGGEQYF. CDR3 nucleotide sequence: TGTGCCAGCAGTTTATTCGGGCAGGGGGGCGAGCAGTACTTC.

A word on this clonotype: A much more abundant neighbour one base away suggests this may be a read error. The rearrangement uses TRBV2 and TRBJ2-7; D gene unclear. This CDR3 is 13 amino acids long. Germline CDR1 is SNHLY and CDR2 is FYNNEI. As DNA, the CDR3 is TGTGGCAGCAGTGCGTGGAGTACCTACGAGCAGTACTTC. Translation gives CGSSAWSTYEQYF.

The CDR3 nucleotides are TGCGCCAGCAGCGTCAGGACAGGGATCAGCACAGATACGCAGTATTTT. Translation: CASSVRTGISTDTQYF. The chain employs TRBV4-1 and TRBJ2-3; 8 bases match TRBD1. V gave up 5 bases and J gave up 0 bases; unmatched junction bases: 7. Per the germline V gene, CDR1 is MGHRA and CDR2 is YSYEKL. The CDR3 has 16 residues.

This clonotype was counted only a few times. CDR3 bases: TGTGCCAGCAGCCGACTAGCGGGAGTTCCGATTGAGACCCAGTACTTC. The encoded protein is CASSRLAGVPIETQYF. This chain uses TRBV6-1 with TRBJ2-5, with 12 positions matching TRBD2. The CDR3 is 16 residues long. V shed 6 bases, J shed 5 bases, and the junction held 10 bases outside the gene matches. Germline lookup yields CDR1 MNHNS and CDR2 SASEGT.

This clonotype was observed at least ten times. The chain recombines TRBV2 with TRBJ2-7, with a weak D call TRBD1 (6 bases). CDR1 and CDR2 (germline): SNHLY, FYNNEI. The CDR3 covers 15 residues. Trimming cost V 2 bases and J 2 bases, with 13 bases left between them. This chain's CDR3 is CASSETFGQTYEQYF. Here the CDR3 DNA reads TGTGCCAGCAGTGAAACCTTCGGACAGACCTACGAGCAGTACTTC.

A word on this clonotype: A read error may be the cause here, since a much bigger clone is one base away. The chain has TRBV19 and TRBJ2-1, with 13 bases fitting TRBD2. CDR1 is LNHDA and CDR2 is SQIVND in the germline V gene (reference sequence). The CDR3 extends over 13 amino acids. The V and J ends lost 8 bases and 6 bases, in that order; junction bases with no gene match: 1. CDR3 sequence: CASGLAGANEQFF. For the CDR3, the DNA is TGTGCCAGTGGACTAGCGGGAGCCAATGAGCAGTTCTTC.

This clonotype was detected only a few times. The V call is TRBV7-8, the J call TRBJ1-2; the match to TRBD1 covers 9 bases. The CDR3 sequence is 13 residues long. Per germline, CDR1 SGHVS and CDR2 FQNEAQ. J lost 14 bases, V lost 6 bases, and 13 bases had no gene match. CDR3 protein: CASSRGQGTAHTF. Written as DNA, the CDR3 is TGTGCCAGCAGTCGGGGACAGGGAACCGCTCATACCTTC.